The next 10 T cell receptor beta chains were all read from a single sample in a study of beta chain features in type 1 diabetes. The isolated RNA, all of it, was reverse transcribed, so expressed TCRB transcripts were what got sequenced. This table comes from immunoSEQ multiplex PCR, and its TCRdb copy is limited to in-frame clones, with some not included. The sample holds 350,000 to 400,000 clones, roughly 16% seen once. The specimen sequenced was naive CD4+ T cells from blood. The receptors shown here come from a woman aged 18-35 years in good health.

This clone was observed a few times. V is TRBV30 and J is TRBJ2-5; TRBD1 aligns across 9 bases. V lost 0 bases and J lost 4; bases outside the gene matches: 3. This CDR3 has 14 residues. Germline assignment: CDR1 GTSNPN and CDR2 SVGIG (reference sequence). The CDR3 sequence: CAWSVLTGGETQYF. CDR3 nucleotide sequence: TGTGCCTGGAGTGTACTGACAGGGGGAGAGACCCAGTACTTC.

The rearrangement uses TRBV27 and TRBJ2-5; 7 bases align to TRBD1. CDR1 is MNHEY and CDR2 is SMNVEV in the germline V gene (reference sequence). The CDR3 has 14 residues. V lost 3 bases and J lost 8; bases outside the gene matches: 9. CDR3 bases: TGTGCCAGCAGTTTCACCGGGACAGCACACACCCAGTACTTC. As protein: CASSFTGTAHTQYF.

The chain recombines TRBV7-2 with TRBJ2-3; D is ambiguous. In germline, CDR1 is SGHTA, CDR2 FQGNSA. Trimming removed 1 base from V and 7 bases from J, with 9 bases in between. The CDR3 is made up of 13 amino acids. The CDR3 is CASSLVRENTQYF. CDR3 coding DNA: TGTGCCAGCAGCTTAGTTCGCGAGAATACGCAGTATTTT.

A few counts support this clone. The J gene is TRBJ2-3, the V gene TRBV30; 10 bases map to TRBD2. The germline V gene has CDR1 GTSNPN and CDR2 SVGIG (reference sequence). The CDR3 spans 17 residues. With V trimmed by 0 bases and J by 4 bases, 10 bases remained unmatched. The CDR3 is CAWSVESLAGVADTQYF. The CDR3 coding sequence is TGTGCCTGGAGTGTGGAATCCCTAGCGGGAGTAGCAGATACGCAGTATTTT.

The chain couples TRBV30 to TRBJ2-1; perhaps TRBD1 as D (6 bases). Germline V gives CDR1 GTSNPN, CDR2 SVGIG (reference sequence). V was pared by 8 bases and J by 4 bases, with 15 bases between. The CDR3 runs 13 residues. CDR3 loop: CAHSRGPYNEQFF. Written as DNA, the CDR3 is TGTGCCCACAGCAGGGGACCTTACAATGAGCAGTTCTTC. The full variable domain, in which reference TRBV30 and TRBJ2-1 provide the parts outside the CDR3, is SQTIHQWPATLVQPVGSPLSLECTVEGTSNPNLYWYRQAAGRGLQLLFYSVGIGQISSEVPQNLSASRPQDRQFILSSKKLLLSDSGFYLCAHSRGPYNEQFFGPGTRLTVL.

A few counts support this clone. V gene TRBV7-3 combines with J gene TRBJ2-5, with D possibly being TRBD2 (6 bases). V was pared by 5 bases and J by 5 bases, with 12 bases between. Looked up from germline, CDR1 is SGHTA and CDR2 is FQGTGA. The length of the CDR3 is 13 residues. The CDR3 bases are TGTGCCAGCAGCGCTCTAGCGTCGGAGACCCAGTACTTC. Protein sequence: CASSALASETQYF.

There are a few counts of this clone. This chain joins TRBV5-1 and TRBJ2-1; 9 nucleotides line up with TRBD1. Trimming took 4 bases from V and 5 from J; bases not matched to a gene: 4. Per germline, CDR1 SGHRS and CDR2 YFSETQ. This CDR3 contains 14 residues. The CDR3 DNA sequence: TGCGCCAGCAGCCCGGACAGGGGAAACAATGAGCAGTTCTTC. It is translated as CASSPDRGNNEQFF.

Written as DNA, the CDR3 is TGTGCCAGCACCACCCAGGGTGGAGAGCAGTACTTC. Translating it yields CASTTQGGEQYF. The chain recombines TRBV2 with TRBJ2-7; possibly TRBD1 for D (5 bases). The CDR3 spans 12 residues. CDR1 is SNHLY, CDR2 FYNNEI, per germline. The V end lost 7 bases, the J end lost 7 bases, and 14 bases lay between the germline ends.

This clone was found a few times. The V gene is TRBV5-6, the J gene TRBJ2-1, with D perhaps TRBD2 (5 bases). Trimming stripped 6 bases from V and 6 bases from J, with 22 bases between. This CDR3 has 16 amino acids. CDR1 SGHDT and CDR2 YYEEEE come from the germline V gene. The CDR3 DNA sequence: TGTGCCAGCAAAGAAGATGGACTGTGGCAGTTCAATGAGCAGTTCTTC. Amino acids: CASKEDGLWQFNEQFF.

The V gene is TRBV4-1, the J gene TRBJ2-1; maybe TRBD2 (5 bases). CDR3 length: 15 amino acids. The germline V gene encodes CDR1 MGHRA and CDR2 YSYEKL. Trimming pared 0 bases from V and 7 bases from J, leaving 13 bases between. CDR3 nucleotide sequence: TGCGCCAGCAGCCAAGATCGAATAGCGAATAATGAGCAGTTCTTC. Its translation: CASSQDRIANNEQFF.